Detailed here is one TCR beta chain. Which antigen it targets is not known. Base-call qualities are not available, and no considerably larger clone is one nucleotide away. The donors were healthy, HIV-negative adults with no recently reported acute infections or vaccinations. Every donor was a Caucasian adult residing in Nashville, Tennessee, USA. CD4+ T cells were enriched by magnetic negative selection; naive cells were then positively selected on CD45RA, and the negative fraction formed the memory subset. After blood collection by leukapheresis, PBMCs were isolated using Ficoll-Histopaque density gradient centrifugation and then cryopreserved in the vapor phase of liquid nitrogen. Analytical flow cytometry was used to check the purity and quantity of each magnetically sorted T cell population. Each sorted fraction had its genomic DNA isolated and then quantified by UV absorbance on a Nanodrop 2000c.

The sample is drawn from a study of shared clonotypes between healthy human individuals (dated by TCRdb to 2019 to 2021). For the study in its entirety: A couple of women and a few men aged 18 to 49 years were included in the cohort. Leukapheresis yielded between about 0.85 and 10 billion PBMCs per donor. For each donor, CD4 naive and CD4 memory were each given three plates, CD8 naive was given two plates, and CD8 memory was given one plate. To estimate repertoire size and how much clonotype sharing occurs between individuals, the study deeply sequenced the blood TCR repertoires of roughly 5 healthy adults. To increase sequencing depth and limit assay-specific biases, TCR repertoire library preparation and sequencing were carried out by different laboratories using diverse techniques. The research as a whole found: The genetic and exposure-history diversity represented was limited by the small number of donors. Compared with non-shared clonotypes, the clonotypes found in all four sorted-subset donors had higher generation probabilities. Approximately 5% of naive CD4, roughly 3.6% of naive CD8, around 2.3% of memory CD4, and approximately 0.4% of memory CD8 clonotypes were shared across several donors. Pairwise subsampling led to the expectation that sequencing depth would affect the degree of clonotype sharing among donors. Naive subsets generally had larger estimated clonotype richness than memory subsets did. Rarefaction of sorted-subset datasets indicated incomplete sequencing despite the large sequencing depth. Sampling was limited to blood, and TCR repertoires in tissue likely differ from TCR repertoires in blood.

V is pruned by 1 base and J by 4 bases, leaving 7 bases of the junction without a gene match. Spanning cysteine to phenylalanine, the CDR3 consists of 15 amino acids. Left in the record is the CDR3 DNA by itself, 45 bases read in frame from the first base. As encoded in the germline V gene, CDR1 is SGHTS while CDR2 is YDEGEE. TCR CDR3 regions were amplified from genomic DNA by multiplex PCR using the deep immunoSEQ assay. Genomic DNA extracted from each cell subset was distributed evenly over all wells of several immunoSEQ 96-well plates, and each plate served as one replicate. For sorted subsets, around 200 ng genomic DNA, equal to about 30,000 T cell genomes, was loaded into each replicate PCR. Purified libraries were measured with a Qubit 3.0 fluorometer, size-checked on a Bioanalyzer 2100, and measured again with the KAPA Library Quantification kit. Every immunoSEQ 96-well plate was sequenced on a separate single-read 150-cycle Illumina NextSeq 550 flow cell. Per the authors' processing: Because the immunoSEQ output held only junctional sequences and lacked quality scores, the filtering could not match the filtering applied to full-length reads. Sequences were annotated with PyIR, a Python wrapper for IgBLAST v1.9, and V/J genes and CDR3 were assigned using IMGT germline references. Reads with weak V/J assignments (E-value above 1e-6), missing CDR3, stop codons, out-of-frame junctions, or ambiguous translated residues were removed. V3J clonotypes were defined as sequences sharing an identical inferred V gene, J gene, and CDR3 amino acid sequence. To compute the percentage overlap between repertoires, the number of shared unique clonotypes was divided by the size of the smaller repertoire. RTK rarefaction, the Chao1 estimator, and Recon v2.1 estimates of unobserved clonotypes were used to assess repertoire richness. OLGA was used to compute generation probabilities for all TCRbeta clonotypes that the gDNA method yielded from a handful of donors. TCRdb carries this immuneACCESS record with in-frame sequences only. Its versions omit some clonotypes, under half of them owing to an unresolved V gene in the studies checked, with the rest unexplained. V and J calls and clone size are as listed in that table; D and trimming were resolved from the DNA. The sample data list some 2,500,000 clones, and under 95% of these were observed just once. The ten largest clones represent more than 0.35% of the sample.

Sequenced sample: naive CD4+ T cells from PBMCs. The cell subset or site label here, explained by the study, means: CD45RA+ positively selected. The clonotype comes from a man in his late teens or twenties in good health. Some clones in this sample may be carry-over from other donors' samples. The sequence joins TRBV5-8 to TRBJ1-2; 7 bases in between match TRBD1. The CDR3 region: CASSLLTGNGYGYTF. The base sequence is TGTGCCAGCAGCTTGCTGACAGGGAACGGCTATGGCTACACCTTC.